The 7 T cell receptor beta chains presented below share a single source sample, sequenced in a study of identical twins. TCRdb reprocessed the 5' RACE reads with MiXCR, giving one entry per CDR3 protein. Of fewer than 550,000 distinct CDR3 sequences in the sample, approximately 14% were seen once. This same sample was also taken into another study, of yellow fever vaccine responses in identical twins.

Sequenced sample: CD4+ T cells sorted from blood. The source is a woman aged 18-30 years in good health.

This clonotype appeared a few times. The chain recombines TRBV28 with TRBJ2-2, with a weak D call TRBD2 (5 bases). The CDR3 sequence is 13 residues long. Deletions cut 4 bases from V and 6 bases from J, with 9 bases between. CDR1 is MDHEN, CDR2 SYDVKM, per germline. CDR3 nucleotide sequence: TGTGCCAGCAGTTGGCTAGCCCCCGGGGAGCTGTTTTTT. Its translation is CASSWLAPGELFF.

V is TRBV5-1 and J is TRBJ2-2, with TRBD1 as a possible D gene (5 bases). Germline V gene data show CDR1 as SGHRS and CDR2 as YFSETQ. V was pared by 2 bases and J by 2 bases, with 19 bases between. CDR3 size: 18 residues. The CDR3 reads CASSFSGWGLRNTGELFF. Here the CDR3 DNA reads TGCGCCAGCAGCTTCAGTGGGTGGGGCCTGCGCAACACCGGGGAGCTGTTTTTT.

This clonotype came up a few times. The chain carries TRBV7-9 and TRBJ2-1, with D perhaps assigned TRBD1 or TRBD2 (5 bases each). CDR3 length equals 13 residues. CDR1 is SEHNR, CDR2 FQNEAQ, per germline (reference sequence). V lost 10 bases and J 7 bases, leaving 17 bases between the germline ends. The CDR3 nucleotides are TGTGCCATTGCTTTCGGGGCAGGGAATGAGCAGTTCTTC. It specifies CAIAFGAGNEQFF.

This clonotype was counted only a few times. The chain has TRBV7-2 and TRBJ2-5, with 9 bases identical to TRBD2. The CDR3 totals 17 residues. The V gene's germline CDR1 is SGHTA and CDR2 FQGNSA. The ends lost 3 bases at V and 0 bases at J; junction bases unmatched: 8. As DNA, the CDR3 is TGTGCCAGCAGCTTGGTTTTCGGACTAGCGCACCAAGAGACCCAGTACTTC. Translating it yields CASSLVFGLAHQETQYF.

The DNA of the CDR3 is TGCGCCAGCAGCACGGGGACTAGCGGGGGTCTAACCACGCAGTATTTT. Translated: CASSTGTSGGLTTQYF. V usage is TRBV5-1 and J usage is TRBJ2-3; 14 bases align to TRBD2. Germline-derived CDR1 and CDR2 are SGHRS and YFSETQ. Trimming cost V 4 bases and J 9 bases; bases outside gene matches: 10. The CDR3 has 16 amino acids. Together with reference TRBV5-1 and TRBJ2-3, the CDR3 gives the full variable domain: KAGVTQTPRYLIKTRGQQVTLSCSPISGHRSVSWYQQTPGQGLQFLFEYFSETQRNKGNFPGRFSGRQFSNSRSEMNVSTLELGDSALYLCASSTGTSGGLTTQYFGPGTRLTVL.

This chain uses TRBV7-3 with TRBJ2-1; perhaps D is TRBD1 or TRBD2 (5 bases each). CDR3 length: 14 residues. From germline, CDR1 is SGHTA and CDR2 FQGTGA. Trimming removed 5 bases from V and 7 bases from J, with 15 bases in between. The CDR3 loop reads CASSPLGTSNEQFF. The CDR3 DNA is TGTGCCAGCAGCCCCCTCGGGACCTCAAATGAGCAGTTCTTC.

This clonotype was counted only a few times. The chain uses TRBV28 and TRBJ2-7; TRBD2 agrees at 10 bases. Germline CDR1 is MDHEN and CDR2 is SYDVKM. CDR3 size: 15 residues. J was trimmed by 1 base and V by 6 bases; bases with no gene match: 6. The CDR3: CASSQTSGVSYEQYF. Here the CDR3 DNA reads TGTGCCAGCAGCCAAACTAGCGGGGTATCCTACGAGCAGTACTTC.